This TCR beta chain was sequenced in a study of human T cells and chemical hapten exposure. Germline lookup yields CDR1 DFQATT and CDR2 SNEGSKA (reference sequence). J lost 4 bases, V lost 1 base, and 5 bases had no gene match. CDR3 size: 15 residues. Time point reported: pre-sensitization, week 0. Treatment indicated: therapeutic diphenylcyclopropenone sensitization with weekly scalp DPC. One entry per CDR3 protein results from TCRdb running MiXCR on the RACE reads. The top ten clones hold about 8.7% of a sample with around 380,000 distinct CDR3 sequences, 4.5% to 7% of them seen once. This clonotype appeared a few times.

Source: whole blood, taken in connection with sensitization to the hapten diphenylcyclopropenone (DPC). The TCR comes from a young woman with alopecia areata. Some clones in this sample may be carry-over from other donors' samples. The chain recombines TRBV20-1 with TRBJ1-4; 8 bases map to TRBD1. The CDR3 protein is CSARAPRGLNEKLFF. The CDR3 DNA reads TGCAGTGCTAGAGCCCCCAGGGGGCTTAATGAAAAACTGTTTTTT.